A single sample gave rise to the 14 T cell receptor beta chains below, sequenced in a study of T cell responses to AZD1222 COVID-19 vaccine. TCRdb's table, derived via immunoSEQ multiplex PCR, lists solely in-frame clones and lacks some. This table has 90,000 to 95,000 clones, 88% appearing once. The source material was peripheral blood, sampled 28 days after the second AZD1222 dose. These receptor sequences come from an adult who received the AZD1222 COVID-19 vaccine.

The chain couples TRBV5-1 to TRBJ2-2, with TRBD2 as a possible D gene (6 bases). Germline CDR1 SGHRS, CDR2 YFSETQ. The V gene lost 4 bases and the J gene lost 6 bases, with 13 bases spanning the gap. There are 14 residues in the CDR3. In nucleotides, the CDR3 is TGCGCCAGCAGCGTGGGACGGGGGTCCGGGGAGCTGTTTTTT. Its translation: CASSVGRGSGELFF.

The chain employs TRBV27 and TRBJ2-7; D remains ambiguous. Germline lookup yields CDR1 MNHEY and CDR2 SMNVEV (reference sequence). Trimming shortened V by 8 bases and J by 4 bases, and 15 bases separated the two germline ends. The length of the CDR3 is 13 residues. The CDR3 loop reads CASQLALGYEQYF. For the CDR3, the DNA is TGTGCCAGCCAACTGGCGCTCGGGTACGAGCAGTACTTC.

This sequence joins TRBV4-1 and TRBJ1-1, with D uncertain. Deletions cut 1 base from V and 1 base from J, with 13 bases between. Germline V gives CDR1 MGHRA, CDR2 YSYEKL. The CDR3 is made up of 16 amino acids. The CDR3 reads CASSQGRMRTNTEAFF. The CDR3 DNA follows: TGCGCCAGCAGCCAAGGGAGGATGCGGACGAACACTGAAGCTTTCTTT.

The J gene is TRBJ1-1, the V gene TRBV15; D gene unclear. The CDR3 contains 14 residues. V was cut by 0 bases and J by 7 bases, with 12 bases left in between. Germline V gene sequence: CDR1 LNHNV, CDR2 YYDKDF (reference sequence). The CDR3 bases are TGTGCCACCAGCAGAGACCACACTCTGGGTGAAGCTTTCTTT. Amino acid sequence: CATSRDHTLGEAFF.

This clone has just one count. V and J are TRBV6-2 or TRBV6-3 and TRBJ2-7; 9 bases match TRBD1. Germline-derived CDR1 and CDR2 are MNHEY and SVGEGT. This CDR3 region has 14 residues. The junction had 5 bases not matched to a gene; V was cut back by 5 bases and J by 3 bases. The CDR3 is CASSETGGYYEQYF. The DNA for the CDR3 is TGTGCCAGCAGTGAGACAGGGGGTTACTACGAGCAGTACTTC.

The rearrangement links TRBV19 to TRBJ2-3, with D perhaps matching TRBD1 or TRBD2 (5 bases each). V lost 5 bases, J lost 3 bases, and 18 bases lay in between. The germline V gene has CDR1 LNHDA and CDR2 SQIVND (reference sequence). The length of the CDR3 is 16 residues. The CDR3 region has the DNA TGTGCCAGTAGTCTCTCTCACCGGGGCCGGACAGATACGCAGTATTTT. Translation gives CASSLSHRGRTDTQYF.

This clone was counted only a few times. The rearrangement links TRBV5-5 to TRBJ1-2; perhaps TRBD1 as D (5 bases). CDR1 is SGHKS and CDR2 is YYEKEE in the germline V gene (reference sequence). V was pared by 4 bases and J by 2 bases, with 9 bases between. The CDR3 spans 13 residues. CDR3 residues: CASSMGGNYGYTF. CDR3 in DNA: TGTGCCAGCAGCATGGGGGGGAACTATGGCTACACCTTC. Using reference TRBV5-5 and TRBJ1-2 for the parts outside the CDR3, the full variable domain is DAGVTQSPTHLIKTRGQQVTLRCSPISGHKSVSWYQQVLGQGPQFIFQYYEKEERGRGNFPDRFSARQFPNYSSELNVNALLLGDSALYLCASSMGGNYGYTFGSGTRLTVV.

The chain couples TRBV5-4 to TRBJ2-7; 7 positions agree with TRBD1. This CDR3 spans 14 amino acids. Losses at the gene ends were 2 bases for V and 3 bases for J; bases not matched to a gene: 5. From germline, CDR1 is SGHNT and CDR2 YYREEE (reference sequence). The CDR3, as DNA: TGTGCCAGCAGCTTTTCGGGACAGTTCTACGAGCAGTACTTC. It codes for CASSFSGQFYEQYF. The variable domain in full, with the rest retrieved from reference TRBV5-4 and TRBJ2-7, is ETGVTQSPTHLIKTRGQQVTLRCSSQSGHNTVSWYQQALGQGPQFIFQYYREEENGRGNFPPRFSGLQFPNYSSELNVNALELDDSALYLCASSFSGQFYEQYFGPGTRLTVT.

The genes are TRBV19 and TRBJ2-7; D gene uncertain. This CDR3 comprises 11 residues. Germline values: CDR1 LNHDA, CDR2 SQIVND (reference sequence). V was cut by 5 bases and J by 6 bases, with 8 bases left in between. The chain's CDR3 is CASSGQGEQYF. For the CDR3, the DNA is TGTGCCAGTAGTGGGCAAGGCGAGCAGTACTTC.

J is TRBJ2-7 and V is TRBV7-9, with D unresolved. The CDR3 covers 17 residues. V dropped 10 bases and J dropped 1 base, with 26 bases sitting between them. Germline CDR1 and CDR2: SEHNR and FQNEAQ (reference sequence). DNA of the CDR3: TGTGCCATTCAGACTTGGAACAGCGTCAACCGTTCCTACGAGCAGTACTTC. Protein: CAIQTWNSVNRSYEQYF.

This rearrangement joins TRBV11-3 to TRBJ2-4; maybe TRBD2 (6 bases). CDR1 and CDR2 (germline): SGHNT, YENEEA. This CDR3 comprises 14 residues. The V and J ends lost 4 bases and 7 bases respectively, with 14 bases between them. CDR3 loop: CASSSPRGGNIQYF. The CDR3 nucleotides are TGTGCCAGCAGCTCCCCCCGAGGAGGGAACATTCAGTACTTC.

The chain has TRBV5-1 and TRBJ1-6; D is perhaps TRBD1 (5 bases). The CDR3 totals 14 residues. V lost 0 bases to trimming and J lost 10 bases, with 11 bases between them. The germline V gene has CDR1 SGHRS and CDR2 YFSETQ. CDR3 loop: CASSLGQGKSPLHF. The CDR3 DNA follows: TGCGCCAGCAGCTTGGGGCAGGGTAAATCACCCCTCCACTTT.

This chain connects TRBV7-9 to TRBJ2-3; the match to TRBD2 covers 8 bases. The trim removed 5 bases at V and 0 bases at J, leaving 4 bases unmatched. The length of the CDR3 is 15 residues. Germline assignment: CDR1 SEHNR and CDR2 FQNEAQ (reference sequence). CDR3: CASSPRGGSTDTQYF. The CDR3 DNA reads TGTGCCAGCAGCCCCCGGGGGGGGAGCACAGATACGCAGTATTTT.

The J gene is TRBJ1-1, the V gene TRBV6-5, with TRBD1 matching 10 bases. The CDR3 extends over 14 amino acids. With 5 bases clipped from V and 1 base from J, the junction kept 1 base outside the gene matches. CDR1 MNHEY and CDR2 SVGAGI come from the germline V gene. The chain's CDR3 is CASSRTGGNTEAFF. The CDR3 bases are TGTGCCAGCAGTCGGACAGGGGGGAACACTGAAGCTTTCTTT.